This TCR beta chain was captured by sequencing in a study of cytomegalovirus exposure and HLA in healthy donors. Study-level results: Relative to equally common others, HLA-associated TCR beta chains showed greater clonal expansion in a later analysis.

Remarks on this clone: Its antigen is as yet unknown. Other DNA sequences from this sample encode an identical CDR3 as well.

Trimming stripped 3 bases from V and 6 bases from J, with 9 bases between. CDR1 and CDR2 from the germline V gene are KGHSH and LQKENI. CDR3 length: 13 amino acids. Researchers ran the PCR with 60 Vbeta and 13 Jbeta primers. Only in-frame clones appear in the TCRdb table, and some are missing; sequencing was by immunoSEQ multiplex PCR. The sample includes 140,000 or so clones, 76% of them seen just once. Sequencing used PBMCs. This TCR was sampled from a man aged 35 to 55 in good health and CMV-seronegative. The V and J genes are TRBV18 and TRBJ2-1, with TRBD1 as a possible D gene (6 bases). CDR3 loop: CASSPIRGNEQFF. The CDR3, as DNA: TGTGCCAGCTCACCGATCAGGGGCAATGAGCAGTTCTTC.